The 25 T cell receptor beta chains given below trace back to one sample, sequenced in a study of regulatory T cells in long-lasting Graves disease. Both iRepertoire HTBI primers and Arm-PCR of CDR3 regions were used to build the TCR beta libraries. TCRdb passed the multiplex PCR reads through MiXCR, listing each CDR3 protein once. Of about 620,000 distinct CDR3 sequences detected, roughly 15% appear once; the ten largest clones hold around 19%. As to time point: newly diagnosed GD, antithyroid drugs for less than 3 months. PBMCs provided the RNA from which the TCR library was made. This sample also belongs to another study, concerning T cells in Graves' hyperthyroidism and ophthalmopathy.

The specimen comprised peripheral blood mononuclear cells (PBMCs), sampled at new diagnosis, from a patient treated with antithyroid drugs. These receptors originate from a young woman with Graves disease.

A few counts support this clonotype. The chain uses TRBV7-9 and TRBJ2-7, with D possibly TRBD2 on 6 matching bases. Per the germline V gene, CDR1 is SEHNR and CDR2 is FQNEAQ (reference sequence). The length of the CDR3 is 13 residues. The V and J ends lost 5 bases and 9 bases respectively, with 17 bases between them. DNA of the CDR3: TGTGCCAGCAGCCAAGGACTAACCGTAGGGCAGTACTTC. It codes for CASSQGLTVGQYF.

V gene TRBV4-1 combines with J gene TRBJ2-1, with D perhaps matching TRBD2 (5 bases). This CDR3 has 15 residues. Germline lookup yields CDR1 MGHRA and CDR2 YSYEKL. V lost 0 bases and J 4 bases, leaving 10 bases between the germline ends. For the CDR3, the DNA is TGCGCCAGCAGCCAAGAGGTAGCGCCTTACAATGAGCAGTTCTTC. Its protein product is CASSQEVAPYNEQFF.

This clonotype was found once. The chain combines TRBV19 with TRBJ2-5; D may be TRBD1 (7 bases). The CDR3 has 15 amino acids. Deletions cut 7 bases from V and 6 bases from J, with 21 bases between. Germline CDR1 reads LNHDA; CDR2 reads SQIVND (reference sequence). DNA for the CDR3: TGTGCCAGTACCCTCGGGAGACAGGGAGCGAAGACCCAGTACTTC. This translates into CASTLGRQGAKTQYF.

This clonotype was counted a few times. Here the CDR3 reads CASSPREINEKLFF. CDR3 sequence (DNA): TGCGCCAGCAGCCCCAGGGAAATCAATGAAAAACTGTTTTTT. This sequence joins TRBV5-1 and TRBJ1-4; a weak D match, TRBD1 (5 bases). Germline lookup yields CDR1 SGHRS and CDR2 YFSETQ. CDR3 size: 14 residues. Trimming shortened V by 4 bases and J by 5 bases, and 12 bases separated the two germline ends.

This clonotype was found many times. The chain carries TRBV7-8 and TRBJ2-5, with 7 bases fitting TRBD2. V shed 1 base, J shed 7 bases, and the junction held 9 bases outside the gene matches. The germline V gene encodes CDR1 SGHVS and CDR2 FQNEAQ. CDR3 size: 15 residues. CDR3: CASSLEQRGSRTQYF. The CDR3 bases are TGTGCCAGCAGCTTAGAACAGCGGGGCTCTAGGACCCAGTACTTC. The whole variable domain, remainder taken from reference TRBV7-8 and TRBJ2-5, is GAGVSQSPRYKVAKRGQDVALRCDPISGHVSLFWYQQALGQGPEFLTYFQNEAQLDKSGLPSDRFFAERPEGSVSTLKIQRTQQEDSAVYLCASSLEQRGSRTQYFGPGTRLLVL.

As for this clonotype: A far larger clone is one base from this, pointing to a likely read error. The rearrangement joins TRBV3-1 to TRBJ2-5; D is undetermined. V lost 2 bases and J lost 5, with 9 bases in between. CDR3 length: 13 amino acids. The germline V gene has CDR1 LGHDT and CDR2 YNNKEL (reference sequence). The CDR3 spells CASSQRGGETQYF. The CDR3 DNA reads as TGTGCCAGCAGCCAACGAGGTGGGGAGACCCAGTACTTC.

This clonotype came up many times. The V call is TRBV5-1, the J call TRBJ1-1; tentatively, D is TRBD1 (6 bases). Per the germline V gene, CDR1 is SGHRS and CDR2 is YFSETQ. This CDR3 spans 14 amino acids. Trimming took 4 bases from V and 4 from J, leaving 14 bases between them. The CDR3 nucleotides are TGCGCCAGCAGCAGGACAGTATTGAGCACTGAAGCTTTCTTT. This codes for CASSRTVLSTEAFF. Full variable domain (outside the CDR3, taken from reference TRBV5-1 and TRBJ1-1): KAGVTQTPRYLIKTRGQQVTLSCSPISGHRSVSWYQQTPGQGLQFLFEYFSETQRNKGNFPGRFSGRQFSNSRSEMNVSTLELGDSALYLCASSRTVLSTEAFFGQGTRLTVV.

The chain recombines TRBV7-6 with TRBJ2-2; 10 bases line up with TRBD2. The CDR3 runs to 17 residues. CDR1 and CDR2 from the germline V gene are SGHVS and FNYEAQ. V was clipped by 5 bases and J by 1 base; unmatched bases: 7. The CDR3 nucleotides are TGTGCCAGCAGCCCGTATCGACTAGCGGGGAACACCGGGGAGCTGTTTTTT. It specifies CASSPYRLAGNTGELFF.

The chain couples TRBV5-4 to TRBJ2-7; TRBD2 might be the D (5 bases). The CDR3 covers 15 residues. V lost 1 base and J 4 bases, leaving 15 bases between the germline ends. Germline V CDR1 and CDR2: SGHNT, YYREEE (reference sequence). The CDR3 sequence: CASSLYGYGVYEQYF. The CDR3 bases are TGTGCCAGCAGCTTGTACGGGTACGGGGTATACGAGCAGTACTTC. Full variable domain (outside the CDR3, taken from reference TRBV5-4 and TRBJ2-7): ETGVTQSPTHLIKTRGQQVTLRCSSQSGHNTVSWYQQALGQGPQFIFQYYREEENGRGNFPPRFSGLQFPNYSSELNVNALELDDSALYLCASSLYGYGVYEQYFGPGTRLTVT.

This clonotype appeared a few times. This chain uses TRBV27 with TRBJ1-2, with 8 nucleotides matching TRBD1. The length of the CDR3 is 18 residues. V shed 1 base, J shed 4 bases, and the junction held 14 bases outside the gene matches. The germline gives CDR1 MNHEY, CDR2 SMNVEV (reference sequence). The CDR3 DNA reads as TGTGCCAGCAGTTTATTTGGGACAGGTACACCGGTCGGCTATGGCTACACCTTC. Its translation is CASSLFGTGTPVGYGYTF.

This clonotype was seen repeatedly, ten times or more. The chain combines TRBV20-1 with TRBJ2-5; D unclear. The V and J ends lost 2 bases and 0 bases respectively, with 7 bases between them. CDR1 DFQATT and CDR2 SNEGSKA come from the germline V gene (reference sequence). This CDR3 region has 13 residues. CDR3 loop: CSARRIDQETQYF. DNA of the CDR3: TGCAGTGCTAGAAGGATAGACCAAGAGACCCAGTACTTC.

This clonotype was counted many times. The rearrangement uses TRBV2 and TRBJ2-7; no clear D. CDR3 length: 15 amino acids. Trimming shortened V by 6 bases and J by 0 bases, and 15 bases separated the two germline ends. Germline assignment: CDR1 SNHLY and CDR2 FYNNEI. The CDR3 region is CASSSSAGYSYEQYF. CDR3 nucleotides: TGTGCCAGCAGCTCCTCCGCCGGCTACTCCTACGAGCAGTACTTC.

The CDR3 loop reads CASSGLSESSYNEQFF. DNA for the CDR3: TGTGCCAGCAGCGGCCTTTCGGAGAGCTCCTACAATGAGCAGTTCTTC. The chain couples TRBV7-9 to TRBJ2-1; D gene ambiguous. V was clipped by 5 bases and J by 0 bases, with 14 bases between them. Germline V gene sequence: CDR1 SEHNR, CDR2 FQNEAQ (reference sequence). CDR3 size: 16 residues.

Ten or more counts support this clonotype. V is TRBV5-1 and J is TRBJ2-1; D not resolved. CDR3 size: 16 residues. V lost 0 bases, J lost 7 bases, and 17 bases lay in between. The germline gives CDR1 SGHRS, CDR2 YFSETQ. CDR3 residues: CASSLASLSQGNEQFF. In DNA, the CDR3 is TGCGCCAGCAGCTTGGCCTCCCTGTCCCAAGGGAATGAGCAGTTCTTC. Looking up the rest from reference TRBV5-1 and TRBJ2-1 gives the full variable domain: KAGVTQTPRYLIKTRGQQVTLSCSPISGHRSVSWYQQTPGQGLQFLFEYFSETQRNKGNFPGRFSGRQFSNSRSEMNVSTLELGDSALYLCASSLASLSQGNEQFFGPGTRLTVL.

In nucleotides, the CDR3 is TGTGCCAGCAGTATCGGACTAGGGGCCTACAATGAGCAGTTCTTC. This gives the protein CASSIGLGAYNEQFF. J is TRBJ2-1 and V is TRBV27, with TRBD2 identical over 7 bases. The V segment lost 5 bases and the J segment 2 bases; nucleotides outside the gene matches: 6. The CDR3 is 15 amino acids. Germline V gene sequence: CDR1 MNHEY, CDR2 SMNVEV (reference sequence).

This clonotype showed up just a few times. The chain joins TRBV19 to TRBJ2-5, with D perhaps matching TRBD2 (6 bases). The germline CDR1 and CDR2 sequences are LNHDA and SQIVND (reference sequence). The CDR3 totals 14 residues. Between the trimmed V and J ends, which lost 6 bases and 7 bases, there was a span of 18 bases. The CDR3 DNA is TGTGCCAGTAGCACGGTAGGACGGGGGAGGACCCAGTACTTC. Amino acid sequence: CASSTVGRGRTQYF. Filled out from reference TRBV19 and TRBJ2-5, the complete variable domain reads DGGITQSPKYLFRKEGQNVTLSCEQNLNHDAMYWYRQDPGQGLRLIYYSQIVNDFQKGDIAEGYSVSREKKESFPLTVTSAQKNPTAFYLCASSTVGRGRTQYFGPGTRLLVL.

This clonotype has ten or more counts. J is TRBJ2-1 and V is TRBV15; D unclear. Germline lookup yields CDR1 LNHNV and CDR2 YYDKDF (reference sequence). V shed 0 bases and J shed 2 bases, with 11 bases lying between them. The CDR3 runs 16 residues. DNA of the CDR3: TGTGCCACCAGCAGAGATGTTATTGTCCCCTACAATGAGCAGTTCTTC. Encoded protein: CATSRDVIVPYNEQFF. The whole variable domain, filled in from reference TRBV15 and TRBJ2-1, reads DAMVIQNPRYQVTQFGKPVTLSCSQTLNHNVMYWYQQKSSQAPKLLFHYYDKDFNNEADTPDNFQSRRPNTSFCFLDIRSPGLGDTAMYLCATSRDVIVPYNEQFFGPGTRLTVL.

This clonotype was counted at least ten times. The rearrangement joins TRBV30 to TRBJ1-1, with D tentatively TRBD1 (6 bases). This CDR3 is 14 amino acids long. The V end was cut by 3 bases, the J end by 0 bases, with 11 bases between. The V gene's germline CDR1 is GTSNPN and CDR2 SVGIG (reference sequence). CDR3 coding DNA: TGTGCCTGGAGCTGGGGACATCTGAACACTGAAGCTTTCTTT. Amino acid sequence: CAWSWGHLNTEAFF.

This clonotype was seen a handful of times. V usage is TRBV28 and J usage is TRBJ2-6, with D possibly being TRBD1 (5 bases). CDR3 size: 15 residues. Germline lookup yields CDR1 MDHEN and CDR2 SYDVKM. V lost 7 bases and J lost 0, with 10 bases in between. The DNA of the CDR3 is TGTGCCAGCACCACAGGACACTCTGGGGCCAACGTCCTGACTTTC. Its protein product is CASTTGHSGANVLTF. Variable domain in full (rest from reference TRBV28 and TRBJ2-6): DVKVTQSSRYLVKRTGEKVFLECVQDMDHENMFWYRQDPGLGLRLIYFSYDVKMKEKGDIPEGYSVSREKKERFSLILESASTNQTSMYLCASTTGHSGANVLTFGAGSRLTVL.

This clonotype was counted a few times. This rearrangement joins TRBV5-1 to TRBJ2-4; D possibly matches TRBD1 or TRBD2 (5 bases each). CDR1 SGHRS and CDR2 YFSETQ come from the germline V gene. V was pared by 6 bases and J by 5 bases, with 15 bases between. This CDR3 is 14 amino acids long. This chain's CDR3 is CASKDGTVENIQYF. CDR3 coding DNA: TGCGCCAGCAAAGATGGGACCGTAGAAAACATTCAGTACTTC.

With regard to this clonotype: A read error likely explains this, since a far larger clone differs by one base. It is likely a read error, because the conserved phenylalanine at the end of the CDR3 is missing. V gene TRBV2 combines with J gene TRBJ2-3; 12 bases map to TRBD1. CDR1 and CDR2 from the germline V gene are SNHLY and FYNNEI. The CDR3 spans 15 residues. The CDR3 region is CASSPGTGGADTQYS. As DNA, the CDR3 is TGCGCCAGCAGCCCTGGGACAGGGGGCGCAGATACGCAGTATTCT.

CDR3 DNA sequence: TGTGCCAGTAGGCTGCGGGACAGCCTGTCCTCCTACAATGAGCAGTTCTTC. Protein: CASRLRDSLSSYNEQFF. V is TRBV19 and J is TRBJ2-1, with D tentatively TRBD1 (7 bases). The CDR3 spans 17 residues. V was shortened by 6 bases and J by 0 bases, with 18 bases between the two germline ends. Germline V gene lookup returns CDR1 LNHDA and CDR2 SQIVND (reference sequence).

This clonotype was observed many times. The chain couples TRBV12-3 or TRBV12-4 to TRBJ2-6; D gene uncertain. V was pared by 3 bases and J by 1 base, with 4 bases between. CDR3 length: 14 amino acids. The CDR3 protein is CASSLESGANVLTF. In DNA form, the CDR3 reads TGTGCCAGCAGTTTGGAGTCTGGGGCCAACGTCCTGACTTTC.

This clonotype was detected ten times or more. The rearrangement joins TRBV3-1 to TRBJ2-3; 7 positions agree with TRBD1. The germline gives CDR1 LGHDT, CDR2 YNNKEL (reference sequence). Losses at the gene ends were 3 bases for V and 10 bases for J; bases not matched to a gene: 1. There are 11 residues in the CDR3. CDR3 residues: CASSQGQSQYF. For the CDR3, the DNA is TGTGCCAGCAGCCAGGGACAGTCGCAGTATTTT.

This clonotype was detected a few times. The rearrangement links TRBV3-1 to TRBJ2-7, with TRBD2 matching 12 bases. The CDR3 is 17 amino acids. CDR1 is LGHDT and CDR2 is YNNKEL in the germline V gene (reference sequence). Trimming removed 0 bases from V and 4 bases from J; junction bases left unmatched: 7. The CDR3 sequence: CASSQEPSGRASYEQYF. CDR3 bases: TGTGCCAGCAGCCAAGAGCCTAGCGGGAGGGCCAGTTACGAGCAGTACTTC.